This TCR beta chain appears in the sequencing data of a study of control samples from healthy donors and cancer patients. The assay was immunoSEQ multiplex PCR, and TCRdb's table has in-frame clones only and misses some. Found here are 90,000 to 150,000 clones, around 89% of them singletons; the top ten hold around 3.5%. V lost 6 bases to trimming and J lost 4 bases, with 14 bases between them. Per the germline V gene, CDR1 is SGHAT and CDR2 is FQNNGV. The CDR3 runs 14 residues. The source is a middle-aged man in good health. Sequences were obtained from blood. This chain uses TRBV11-2 with TRBJ2-3; perhaps D is TRBD1 or TRBD2 (6 bases each). CDR3 protein: CASREGGWADTQYF. The CDR3 nucleotides are TGTGCCAGCAGGGAAGGGGGGTGGGCAGATACGCAGTATTTT. Full variable domain (outside the CDR3, taken from reference TRBV11-2 and TRBJ2-3): EAGVAQSPRYKIIEKRQSVAFWCNPISGHATLYWYQQILGQGPKLLIQFQNNGVVDDSQLPKDRFSAERLKGVDSTLKIQPAKLEDSAVYLCASREGGWADTQYFGPGTRLTVL.